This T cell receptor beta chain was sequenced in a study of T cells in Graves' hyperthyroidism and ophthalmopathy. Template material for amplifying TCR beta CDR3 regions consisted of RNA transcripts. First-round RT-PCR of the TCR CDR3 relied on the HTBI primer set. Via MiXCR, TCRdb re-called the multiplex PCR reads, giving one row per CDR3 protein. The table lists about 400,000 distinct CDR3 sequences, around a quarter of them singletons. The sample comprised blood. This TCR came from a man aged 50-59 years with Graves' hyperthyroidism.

In nucleotides, the CDR3 is TGTGCCAGCAGCGCGACAGGGGGAAACACCATATATTTT. Its protein product is CASSATGGNTIYF. The chain carries TRBV9 and TRBJ1-3; 7 bases align to TRBD1. The CDR3 contains 13 residues. The germline CDR1 and CDR2 sequences are SGDLS and YYNGEE. The V segment lost 3 bases and the J segment 4 bases; nucleotides outside the gene matches: 1.